This T cell receptor beta chain was identified in a study of blood T cell repertoires in COVID-19. As processed by the authors: The authors estimated nucleated cell counts from reference gene primer amplification. The protocol was immunoSEQ multiplex PCR, while the TCRdb copy is restricted to in-frame clones and leaves out a portion. V and J calls and clone size are copied from that table; D and trimming were computed from the DNA. The sample contains 90,000 or so clones, approximately 88% of which appear only once. Seattle participants joined during active infection and were tracked over time. The CDR3 is 14 residues long. Germline lookup yields CDR1 SGHRS and CDR2 YFSETQ. V was shortened by 3 bases and J by 6 bases, with 15 bases between the two germline ends. This clone was picked up a small number of times.

This rearrangement joins TRBV5-1 to TRBJ1-1; weak D call: TRBD1 (5 bases). The clonotype comes from a man aged 55 to 70 with COVID-19, enrolled during active disease. Specimen: peripheral blood. Here the CDR3 reads CASSSGTPKAEAFF. CDR3 in DNA: TGCGCCAGCAGCTCCGGGACTCCCAAGGCTGAAGCTTTCTTT.